A selection of T cell receptor beta chains follows, all from one sample in a study of response to subunit inactivated influenza vaccine. TCRdb reprocessed the RT-PCR reads with MiXCR, giving one entry per CDR3 protein. Of more than 250,000 distinct CDR3 sequences in the sample, 20% to 25% were seen once. The material sequenced was PBMCs from blood, taken about 20 months after vaccination. These receptors all come from a man aged 45 to 75 who received an inactivated influenza vaccine. Both conserved end residues are part of each CDR3. Fields, in order: J gene, V gene, clone size, D gene, CDR3 protein, CDR3 DNA. A D gene is named only where the DNA matches it firmly. Rows may omit the clone size; those that give it use once, few, many or a size class.

>TRBJ2-3|TRBV21-1|.|.
CASRGRNRVTDTQYF
TGTGCCAGCAGAGGGAGGAACCGAGTCACAGATACGCAGTATTTT
>TRBJ2-1|TRBV6-5|.|.
CASSYSKVLVYNEQFF
TGTGCCAGCAGTTACTCGAAGGTCCTGGTCTACAATGAGCAGTTCTTC
>TRBJ1-5|TRBV7-9|many|.
CASSSTGTWEQPQHF
TGTGCCAGCAGCTCTACAGGGACCTGGGAACAGCCCCAGCATTTT
>TRBJ2-3|TRBV18|many|TRBD1
CASSPDRQRGQYF
TGTGCCAGCTCACCGGACAGGCAGAGAGGGCAGTATTTT
>TRBJ1-5|TRBV4-1|.|TRBD1
CASSGQTGFNQPQHF
TGCGCCAGCAGCGGTCAGACAGGGTTCAACCAGCCCCAGCATTTT
>TRBJ2-7|TRBV28|few|.
CASSLISQRDEQYF
TGTGCCAGCAGTTTAATATCCCAACGTGACGAGCAGTACTTC
>TRBJ1-5|TRBV21-1|few|.
CASPKSNQPQHF
TGTGCCAGTCCTAAGAGCAATCAGCCCCAGCATTTT
>TRBJ1-1|TRBV28|few|.
CASSASTGWNRAFF
TGTGCCAGCAGCGCTAGCACAGGGTGGAATCGAGCTTTCTTT
>TRBJ1-2|TRBV28|many|TRBD1
CASRLSGGRYGYTF
TGTGCCAGCAGACTATCAGGGGGCCGGTATGGCTACACCTTC
>TRBJ2-3|TRBV20-1|.|TRBD2
CSARGLAGGEDTQYF
TGCAGTGCTAGAGGTCTAGCGGGAGGCGAAGATACGCAGTATTTT
>TRBJ1-2|TRBV12-3/TRBV12-4|many|TRBD1
CASSWTGGNGYTF
TGTGCCAGCAGTTGGACAGGTGGAAATGGCTACACCTTC
>TRBJ1-5|TRBV5-4|few|TRBD1
CASSLFPGQGAGSNQPQHF
TGTGCCAGCAGCTTGTTCCCGGGACAGGGGGCTGGTAGCAATCAGCCCCAGCATTTT
>TRBJ2-7|TRBV6-1|.|TRBD1
CASSPSDRGVSYEQYF
TGTGCCAGCAGCCCCTCCGACAGGGGTGTATCCTACGAGCAGTACTTC
>TRBJ2-3|TRBV23-1|few|.
CASSQPATGVTQYF
TGCGCCAGCAGTCAACCCGCGACCGGGGTTACGCAGTATTTT
>TRBJ2-7|TRBV4-1|.|.
CASSQDLSFSYEQYF
TGCGCCAGCAGCCAAGATCTATCTTTCTCCTACGAGCAGTACTTC
>TRBJ2-1|TRBV12-3/TRBV12-4|few|.
CASTRDYNEQFF
TGTGCCAGCACACGCGACTACAATGAGCAGTTCTTC
>TRBJ1-1|TRBV28|.|.
CASGLSQQGEAFF
TGTGCCAGCGGTTTATCCCAACAGGGAGAAGCTTTCTTT
>TRBJ1-2|TRBV28|.|.
CASSLIVRWVYGYTF
TGTGCCAGCAGTTTAATAGTCCGTTGGGTCTATGGCTACACCTTC
>TRBJ2-1|TRBV20-1|few|TRBD1
CSARGRRQGRSYNEQFF
TGCAGTGCTAGGGGGAGAAGACAGGGTCGATCCTACAATGAGCAGTTCTTC
>TRBJ2-2|TRBV2|few|.
CASKQNGNTGELFF
TGTGCCAGCAAACAGAACGGGAACACCGGGGAGCTGTTTTTT
>TRBJ1-5|TRBV18|many|.
CASSPGMVNNQPQHF
TGTGCCAGCTCACCAGGCATGGTGAACAATCAGCCCCAGCATTTT
>TRBJ1-1|TRBV3-1|.|.
CASSQNAGTRAEAFF
TGTGCCAGCAGCCAAAATGCGGGAACCAGGGCTGAAGCTTTCTTT
>TRBJ2-7|TRBV2|.|.
CASQRGTRYEQYF
TGTGCCAGCCAAAGGGGGACCCGCTACGAGCAGTACTTC
>TRBJ2-2|TRBV20-1|many|TRBD1
CSARPGQGATGELFF
TGCAGTGCTAGACCTGGACAGGGAGCCACCGGGGAGCTGTTTTTT
>TRBJ1-1|TRBV20-1|few|TRBD1
CSAGGQANTEAFF
TGCAGTGCTGGGGGACAGGCGAACACTGAAGCTTTCTTT
>TRBJ2-3|TRBV6-2/TRBV6-3|few|TRBD2
CASSEREMVDTQYF
TGTGCCAGCAGTGAGCGGGAGATGGTAGATACGCAGTATTTT
>TRBJ2-1|TRBV14|few|TRBD2
CASSHGLAPYNEQFF
TGTGCCAGCAGCCATGGACTAGCGCCGTACAATGAGCAGTTCTTC
>TRBJ1-1|TRBV4-3|.|.
CASSQDRSAEAFF
TGCGCCAGCAGCCAAGATCGCAGCGCCGAAGCTTTCTTT
>TRBJ2-5|TRBV19|.|.
CASSTNSGLQYF
TGTGCCAGTAGTACAAATTCAGGGCTTCAGTACTTC
>TRBJ1-1|TRBV12-3/TRBV12-4|many|.
CASRPGMNTEAFF
TGTGCCAGCAGGCCCGGTATGAACACTGAAGCTTTCTTT
>TRBJ2-1|TRBV5-1|.|TRBD2
CASSPGTSGSRDEQFF
TGCGCCAGCAGCCCTGGGACTAGCGGGAGTAGAGATGAGCAGTTCTTC
>TRBJ2-1|TRBV10-2|.|.
CASSGGSEQFF
TGCGCCAGCAGTGGGGGGTCGGAGCAGTTCTTC
>TRBJ2-3|TRBV25-1|few|.
CASSEKDSPTDTQYF
TGTGCCAGCAGTGAAAAAGACAGCCCGACAGATACGCAGTATTTT
>TRBJ2-7|TRBV30|once|.
CAWSLGYDYEQYF
TGTGCCTGGAGCCTGGGATACGACTACGAGCAGTACTTC
>TRBJ2-4|TRBV6-2/TRBV6-3|.|.
CASRLPGGDIQYF
TGTGCCAGCAGGCTACCTGGGGGTGACATTCAGTACTTC
>TRBJ2-1|TRBV15|.|.
CATSRGGNYNEQFF
TGTGCCACCAGCAGAGGGGGAAACTACAATGAGCAGTTCTTC
>TRBJ2-3|TRBV7-6|.|.
CASSLVGGGGDLTDTQYF
TGTGCCAGCAGCTTAGTGGGCGGAGGGGGCGACCTCACAGATACGCAGTATTTT